The clone carrying this T cell receptor delta chain has a count of ten or more. Its target is unknown. This record belongs to a study of γδ T cells in repeated Plasmodium falciparum infection. Overall study findings and caveats: Vgamma9/Vdelta2+ T cells showed a stable polyclonal repertoire with shared TCRgamma sequences.

TCRdb reprocessed the multiplex PCR reads through CATT. The table includes tens of thousands of delta-chain clones, 1.4% to 1.5% detected once. Vgamma9/Vdelta2+ and Vdelta2-negative gammadelta T cells were flow-sorted from PBMC for bulk sequencing. The CDR3 runs to 16 residues. The V end was cut by 0 bases, the J end by 3 bases, with 14 bases between. From germline, CDR1 is TSWWSYY and CDR2 QGS. The sample consisted of gamma-delta T cells from blood. V gene TRDV1 combines with J gene TRDJ1; D is uncertain. Germline matching of the DNA provided the J gene here, since TCRdb leaves it blank. The TCR originated in a pool of human donors (malaria-infected and uninfected, not separated). In DNA form, the CDR3 reads TGTGCTCTTGGGGAACTCGAGAACCCGAACCCCGATAAACTCATCTTT. Encoded protein: CALGELENPNPDKLIF.